This TCR beta chain was identified during a study of post-analysis software for immune sequencing data. General study points: TRBV5-6, TRBV5-1 and TRBV20-1 belonged to a set of a handful of TRBV segments that were more frequent in patients than controls.

Unique molecular identifiers featured in each of the TCR beta cDNA libraries. One entry per CDR3 protein results from TCRdb running MiXCR on the PCR reads. The sample holds fewer than 850,000 distinct CDR3 sequences; around 27% are singletons and the top ten take 0.55% to 0.65%. With respect to this clonotype: Its target is unknown.

CDR3 size: 15 residues. With 2 bases clipped from V and 7 bases from J, the junction kept 4 bases outside the gene matches. Germline V gives CDR1 SGHDT, CDR2 YYEEEE. Sequencing was carried out using blood. The source is a girl aged 5-17 years with multiple sclerosis. This chain connects TRBV5-6 to TRBJ2-1; 12 bases align to TRBD1. In DNA form, the CDR3 reads TGTGCCAGCAGCTTATGGGACAGGGGGCGGAATGAGCAGTTCTTC. Translating gives CASSLWDRGRNEQFF.